This is a list of T cell receptor beta chains from one sample in a study of cytomegalovirus exposure and HLA in healthy donors. The protocol was immunoSEQ multiplex PCR, while the TCRdb copy is restricted to in-frame clones and leaves out a portion. The table shows 80,000 or so clones, with about 95% occurring only once. Material: PBMCs. These receptors were obtained from a woman aged 18-29 years in good health and CMV-seronegative. Both conserved end residues are part of each CDR3. D genes are given only for firm matches. Rows may omit the clone size; those that give it use once, few, many or a size class.

D	V	size	J	DNA	CDR3
NA	TRBV4-3	NA	TRBJ1-6	TGCGCCAGCAGCCAAGATCGGAATTCACCCCTCCACTTT	CASSQDRNSPLHF
NA	TRBV19	once	TRBJ1-2	TGTGCCAGTAGTATGGGGGGATTTGGTAACTATGGCTACACCTTC	CASSMGGFGNYGYTF
TRBD1	TRBV25-1	NA	TRBJ2-7	TGTGCCAGCAGTTTGACCGGGACAGGGACCACCTACGAGCAGTACTTC	CASSLTGTGTTYEQYF
TRBD1	TRBV4-3	NA	TRBJ2-1	TGCGCCAGCAGCCGGGGACAGGAGTACAATGAGCAGTTCTTC	CASSRGQEYNEQFF
NA	TRBV6-1	NA	TRBJ2-3	TGTGCCACCTCTGAGGCACCAACAATAGATACGCAGTATTTT	CATSEAPTIDTQYF
NA	TRBV4-1	NA	TRBJ2-7	TGCGCCAGCAGCCAAATAGCAGGGGCCTACGAGCAGTACTTC	CASSQIAGAYEQYF
TRBD2	TRBV9	NA	TRBJ2-5	TGTGCCAGCAGCGTAGCGGTAGCGGGAGCGGGGACCCAGTACTTC	CASSVAVAGAGTQYF
NA	TRBV5-6	once	TRBJ2-7	TGTGCCAGCAGCTTATTCAGTTCCGTCAGTTCCTACGAGCAGTACTTC	CASSLFSSVSSYEQYF
TRBD2	TRBV5-1	NA	TRBJ2-7	TGCGCCAGCAGCATCCCTCGGGCGGGAGGGCCCTACGAGCAGTACTTC	CASSIPRAGGPYEQYF
TRBD1	TRBV6-5	NA	TRBJ1-2	TGTGCCAGCAGTTACTCTAGGACAGGGAATGGCTACACCTTC	CASSYSRTGNGYTF
TRBD1	TRBV7-9	NA	TRBJ2-5	TGTGCCAGCAGCCCGGGCAGGGGGCAGGAGACCCAGTACTTC	CASSPGRGQETQYF
NA	TRBV5-6	few	TRBJ1-2	TGTGCCAGCAGCTTGGAACTAATTGGATATGGCTACACCTTC	CASSLELIGYGYTF
TRBD1	TRBV6-6	NA	TRBJ2-7	TGTGCCAGCAGTGGACCGGGACAGGATCCCTTCTTC	CASSGPGQDPFF
TRBD1	TRBV28	NA	TRBJ1-2	TGTGCCAGCAGGACAGGGGGCAACTATGGCTACACCTTC	CASRTGGNYGYTF
TRBD2	TRBV28	NA	TRBJ2-7	TGTGCCAGCAGTTTCCTTAGCGGGAGCTACGAGCAGTACTTC	CASSFLSGSYEQYF
TRBD2	TRBV4-3	NA	TRBJ2-3	TGCGCCAGCAGCCAAGGGACTAGCGGGAACACAGATACGCAGTATTTT	CASSQGTSGNTDTQYF
NA	TRBV5-1	once	TRBJ1-5	TGCGCCAGCAGCTTAACAGGAGGGGATCAGCCCCAGCATTTT	CASSLTGGDQPQHF
NA	TRBV7-2	NA	TRBJ1-1	TGTGCCAGCAGCAGAGGACCGCAGGAGCGGCTGAACACTGAAGCTTTCTTT	CASSRGPQERLNTEAFF
TRBD1	TRBV4-1	NA	TRBJ2-7	TGCGCCAGCAGCCAAGGAGGGGGCGTGTACGAGCAGTACTTC	CASSQGGGVYEQYF
TRBD1	TRBV9	NA	TRBJ1-1	TGTGCCAGCAGCGTAGCCGGACAGGGTGTAACTGAAGCTTTCTTT	CASSVAGQGVTEAFF
TRBD1	TRBV14	NA	TRBJ2-7	TGTGCCAGCAGCCGGACAGGCAGAACCTACGAGCAGTACTTC	CASSRTGRTYEQYF
NA	TRBV4-3	NA	TRBJ1-6	TGCGCCAGCAGCCAAGAGAGCAAGGCAGGACTAGGGTCACCCCTCCACTTT	CASSQESKAGLGSPLHF